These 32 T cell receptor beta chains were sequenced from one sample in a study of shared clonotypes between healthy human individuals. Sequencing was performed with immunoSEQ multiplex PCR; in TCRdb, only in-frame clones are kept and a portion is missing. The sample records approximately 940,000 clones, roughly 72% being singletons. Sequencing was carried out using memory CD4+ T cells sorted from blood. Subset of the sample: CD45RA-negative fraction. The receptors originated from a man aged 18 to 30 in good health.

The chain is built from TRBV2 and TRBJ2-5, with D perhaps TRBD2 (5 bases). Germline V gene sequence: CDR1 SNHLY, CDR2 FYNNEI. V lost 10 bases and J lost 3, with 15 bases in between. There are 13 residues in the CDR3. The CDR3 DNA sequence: TGTGCCACCACGAGACTGAGGGAAGAGACCCAGTACTTC. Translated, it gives CATTRLREETQYF.

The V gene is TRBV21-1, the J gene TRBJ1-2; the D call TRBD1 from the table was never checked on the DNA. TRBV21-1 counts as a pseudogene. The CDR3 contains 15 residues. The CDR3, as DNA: TGTGCCAGCAGCATCCGGGACAGGGCCTTCTATGGCTACACCTTC. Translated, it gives CASSIRDRAFYGYTF.

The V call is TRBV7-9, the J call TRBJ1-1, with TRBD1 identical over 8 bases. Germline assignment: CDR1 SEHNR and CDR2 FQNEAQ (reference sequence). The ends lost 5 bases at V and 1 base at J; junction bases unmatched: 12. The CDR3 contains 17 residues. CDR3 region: CASSLRYPDRANTEAFF. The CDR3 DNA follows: TGTGCCAGCAGCCTACGCTACCCGGACAGGGCGAACACTGAAGCTTTCTTT.

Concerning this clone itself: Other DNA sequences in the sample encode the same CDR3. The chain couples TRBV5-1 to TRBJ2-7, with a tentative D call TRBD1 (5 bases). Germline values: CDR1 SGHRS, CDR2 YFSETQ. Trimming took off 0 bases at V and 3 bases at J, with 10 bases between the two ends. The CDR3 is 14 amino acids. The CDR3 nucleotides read TGCGCCAGCAGCTTGGGGCAGGGCGGCTACGAGCAGTACTTC. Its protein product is CASSLGQGGYEQYF.

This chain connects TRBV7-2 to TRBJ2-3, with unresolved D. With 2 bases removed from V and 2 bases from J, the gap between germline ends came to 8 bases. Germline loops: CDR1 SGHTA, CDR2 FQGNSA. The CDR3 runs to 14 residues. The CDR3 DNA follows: TGTGCCAGCAGCTTACTCCCAAACACAGATACGCAGTATTTT. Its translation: CASSLLPNTDTQYF.

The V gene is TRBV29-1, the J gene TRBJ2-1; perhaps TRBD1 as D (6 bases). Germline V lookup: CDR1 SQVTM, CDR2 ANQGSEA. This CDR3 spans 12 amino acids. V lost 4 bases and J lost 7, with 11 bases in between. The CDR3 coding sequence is TGCAGCGTTGCACAGGGTAAGAATGAGCAGTTCTTC. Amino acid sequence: CSVAQGKNEQFF.

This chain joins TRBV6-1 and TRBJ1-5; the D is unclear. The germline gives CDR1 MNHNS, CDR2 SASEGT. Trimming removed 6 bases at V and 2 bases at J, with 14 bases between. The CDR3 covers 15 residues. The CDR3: CASRATDGGNQPQHF. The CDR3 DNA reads TGTGCCAGCAGGGCTACGGATGGGGGCAATCAGCCCCAGCATTTT.

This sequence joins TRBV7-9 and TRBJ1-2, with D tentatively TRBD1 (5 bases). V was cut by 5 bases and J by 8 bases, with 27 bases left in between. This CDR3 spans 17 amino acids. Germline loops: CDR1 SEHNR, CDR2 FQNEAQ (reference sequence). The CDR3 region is CASSDGTPISRAAGYTF. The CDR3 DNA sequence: TGTGCCAGCAGCGACGGGACTCCGATATCTCGGGCTGCGGGCTACACCTTC.

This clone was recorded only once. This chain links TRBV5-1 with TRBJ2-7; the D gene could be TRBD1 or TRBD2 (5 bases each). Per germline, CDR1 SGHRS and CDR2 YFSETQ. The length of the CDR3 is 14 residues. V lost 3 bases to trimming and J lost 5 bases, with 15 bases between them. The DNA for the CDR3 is TGCGCCAGCAGCTCCAGGGAATTGAGGGACGAGCAGTACTTC. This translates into CASSSRELRDEQYF.

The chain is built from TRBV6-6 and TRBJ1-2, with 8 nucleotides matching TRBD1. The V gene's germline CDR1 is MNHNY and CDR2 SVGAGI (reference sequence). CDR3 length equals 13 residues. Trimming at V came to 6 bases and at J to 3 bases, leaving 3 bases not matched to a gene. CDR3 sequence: CASRATGDYGYTF. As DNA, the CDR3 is TGTGCCAGCAGAGCGACAGGGGACTATGGCTACACCTTC.

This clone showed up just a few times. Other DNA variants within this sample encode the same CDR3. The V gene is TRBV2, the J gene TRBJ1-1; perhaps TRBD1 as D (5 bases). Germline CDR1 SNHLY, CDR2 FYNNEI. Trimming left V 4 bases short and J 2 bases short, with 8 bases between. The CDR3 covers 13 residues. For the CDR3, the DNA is TGTGCCAGCAGTGGACAGCCCAACACTGAAGCTTTCTTT. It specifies CASSGQPNTEAFF.

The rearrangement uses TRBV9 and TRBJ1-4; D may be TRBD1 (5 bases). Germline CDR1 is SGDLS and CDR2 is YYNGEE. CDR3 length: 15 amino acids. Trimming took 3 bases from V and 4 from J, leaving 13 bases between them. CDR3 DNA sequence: TGTGCCAGCAGCGACCTGGGGAGGGGTAATGAAAAACTGTTTTTT. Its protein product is CASSDLGRGNEKLFF.

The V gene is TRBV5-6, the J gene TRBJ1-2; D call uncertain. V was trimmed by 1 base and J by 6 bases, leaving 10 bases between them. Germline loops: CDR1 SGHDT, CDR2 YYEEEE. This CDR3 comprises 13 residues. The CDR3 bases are TGTGCCAGCAGCTTGCGGAGTACGGATGGCTACACCTTC. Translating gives CASSLRSTDGYTF.

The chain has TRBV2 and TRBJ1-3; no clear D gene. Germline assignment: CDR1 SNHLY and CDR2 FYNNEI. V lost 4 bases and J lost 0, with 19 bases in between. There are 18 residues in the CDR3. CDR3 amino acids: CASSVRALAQPSGNTIYF. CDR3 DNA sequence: TGTGCCAGCAGTGTTCGGGCGCTAGCACAGCCCTCTGGAAACACCATATATTTT. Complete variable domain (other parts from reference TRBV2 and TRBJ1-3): EPEVTQTPSHQVTQMGQEVILRCVPISNHLYFYWYRQILGQKVEFLVSFYNNEISEKSEIFDDQFSVERPDGSNFTLKIRSTKLEDSAMYFCASSVRALAQPSGNTIYFGEGSWLTVV.

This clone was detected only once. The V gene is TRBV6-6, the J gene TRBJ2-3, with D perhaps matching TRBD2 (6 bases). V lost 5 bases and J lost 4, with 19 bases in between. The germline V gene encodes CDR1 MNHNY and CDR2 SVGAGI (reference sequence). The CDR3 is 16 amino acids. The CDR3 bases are TGTGCCAGCAGTCCCGATCGACTAGTAGGGGCAGATACGCAGTATTTT. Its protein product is CASSPDRLVGADTQYF.

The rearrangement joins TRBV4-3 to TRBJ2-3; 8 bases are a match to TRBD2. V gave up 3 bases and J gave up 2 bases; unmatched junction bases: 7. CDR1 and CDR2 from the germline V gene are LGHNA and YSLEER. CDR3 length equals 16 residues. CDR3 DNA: TGCGCCAGCAGCCAGGCGAGCGGGAGCAACACAGATACGCAGTATTTT. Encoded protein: CASSQASGSNTDTQYF.

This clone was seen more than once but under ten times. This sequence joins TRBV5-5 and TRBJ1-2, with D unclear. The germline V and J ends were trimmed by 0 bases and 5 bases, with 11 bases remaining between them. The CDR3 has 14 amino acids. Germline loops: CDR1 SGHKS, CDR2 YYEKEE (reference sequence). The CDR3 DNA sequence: TGTGCCAGCAGCTTGGAGTGGAACAGTTATGGCTACACCTTC. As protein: CASSLEWNSYGYTF.

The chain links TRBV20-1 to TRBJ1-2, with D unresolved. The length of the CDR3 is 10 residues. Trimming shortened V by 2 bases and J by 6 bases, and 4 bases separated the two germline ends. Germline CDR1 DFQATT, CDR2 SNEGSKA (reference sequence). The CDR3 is CSARTNGYTF. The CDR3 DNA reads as TGCAGTGCTAGAACAAATGGCTACACCTTC.

CDR3 residues: CASSESAGWDEQYF. The CDR3 DNA reads as TGCGCCAGCAGTGAATCCGCCGGCTGGGACGAGCAGTACTTC. This chain connects TRBV10-1 to TRBJ2-7; no reliable D call. V was clipped by 3 bases and J by 5 bases, with 14 bases between them. CDR1 and CDR2 from the germline V gene are WNHNN and SYGVQD (reference sequence). CDR3 length equals 14 residues.

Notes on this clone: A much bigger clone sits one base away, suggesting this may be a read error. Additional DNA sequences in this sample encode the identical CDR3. This chain's CDR3 is CASSSTYEQYF. CDR3 sequence (DNA): TGTGCCAGCAGCTCCACCTACGAGCAGTACTTC. The V call is TRBV7-2, the J call TRBJ2-7; the D is unclear. CDR1 SGHTA and CDR2 FQGNSA come from the germline V gene. The ends were cut back, 4 bases at V and 2 bases at J, with 3 bases in the middle. The CDR3 spans 11 residues.

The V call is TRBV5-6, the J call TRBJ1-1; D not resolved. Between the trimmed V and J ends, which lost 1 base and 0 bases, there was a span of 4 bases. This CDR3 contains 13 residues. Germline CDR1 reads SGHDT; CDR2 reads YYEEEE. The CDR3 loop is CASSLKLNTEAFF. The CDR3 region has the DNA TGTGCCAGCAGCTTGAAACTGAACACTGAAGCTTTCTTT.

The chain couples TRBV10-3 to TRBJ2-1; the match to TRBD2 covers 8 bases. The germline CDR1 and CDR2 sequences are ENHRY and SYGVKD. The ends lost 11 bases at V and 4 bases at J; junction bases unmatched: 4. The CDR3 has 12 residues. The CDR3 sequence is CAVLADYNEQFF. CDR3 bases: TGTGCCGTACTAGCGGATTACAATGAGCAGTTCTTC.

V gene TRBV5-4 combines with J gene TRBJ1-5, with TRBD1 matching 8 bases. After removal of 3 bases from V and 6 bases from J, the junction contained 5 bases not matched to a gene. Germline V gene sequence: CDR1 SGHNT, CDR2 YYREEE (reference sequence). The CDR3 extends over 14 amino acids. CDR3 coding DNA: TGTGCCAGCAGCTCGGACAGGGTGGGTCAGCCCCAGCATTTT. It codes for CASSSDRVGQPQHF.

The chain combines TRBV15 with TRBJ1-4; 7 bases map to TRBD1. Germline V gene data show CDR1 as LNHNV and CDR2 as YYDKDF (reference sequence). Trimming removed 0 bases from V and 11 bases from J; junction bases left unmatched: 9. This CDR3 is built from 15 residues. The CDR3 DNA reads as TGTGCCACCAGCAGAGATCGGTCACAGGGGCGGAAACTGTTTTTT. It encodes CATSRDRSQGRKLFF.

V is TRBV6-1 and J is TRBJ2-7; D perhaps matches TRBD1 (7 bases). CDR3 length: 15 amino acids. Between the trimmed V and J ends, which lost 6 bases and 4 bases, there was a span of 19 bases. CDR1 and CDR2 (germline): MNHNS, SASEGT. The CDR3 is CASRARGTEIYEQYF. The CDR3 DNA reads TGTGCCAGCAGGGCTCGCGGGACAGAAATATACGAGCAGTACTTC.

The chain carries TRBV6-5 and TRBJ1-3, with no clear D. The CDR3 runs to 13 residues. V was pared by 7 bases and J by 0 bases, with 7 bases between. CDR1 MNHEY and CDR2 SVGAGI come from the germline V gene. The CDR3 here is CASKESSGNTIYF. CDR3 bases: TGTGCCAGCAAAGAGAGCTCTGGAAACACCATATATTTT.

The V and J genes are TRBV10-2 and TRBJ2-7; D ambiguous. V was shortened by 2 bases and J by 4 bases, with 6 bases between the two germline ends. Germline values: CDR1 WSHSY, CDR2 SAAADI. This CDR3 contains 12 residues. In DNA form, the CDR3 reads TGCGCCAGCAGTGAGCAGACGTACGAGCAGTACTTC. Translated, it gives CASSEQTYEQYF.

Here the CDR3 reads CASSLSGGRTEAFF. CDR3 bases: TGTGCCAGCAGTTTATCCGGGGGGCGTACTGAAGCTTTCTTT. V gene TRBV28 combines with J gene TRBJ1-1; D is perhaps TRBD1 (6 bases). CDR3 length: 14 amino acids. Germline CDR1 reads MDHEN; CDR2 reads SYDVKM. Trimming took 1 base from V and 5 from J, leaving 11 bases between them.

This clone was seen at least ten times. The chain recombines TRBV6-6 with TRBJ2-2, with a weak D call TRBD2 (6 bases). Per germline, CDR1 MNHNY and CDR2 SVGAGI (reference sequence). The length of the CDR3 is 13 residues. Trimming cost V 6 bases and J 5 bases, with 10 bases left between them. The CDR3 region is CASREGLTGELFF. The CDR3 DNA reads TGTGCCAGCAGGGAGGGTTTGACCGGGGAGCTGTTTTTT.

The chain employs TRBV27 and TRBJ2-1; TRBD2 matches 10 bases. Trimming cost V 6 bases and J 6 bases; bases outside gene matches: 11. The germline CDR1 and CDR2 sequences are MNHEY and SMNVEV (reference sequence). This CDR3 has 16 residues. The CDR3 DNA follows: TGTGCCAGCAGCGACCGAGGGGCTAGCGGGAGCAATGAGCAGTTCTTC. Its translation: CASSDRGASGSNEQFF.

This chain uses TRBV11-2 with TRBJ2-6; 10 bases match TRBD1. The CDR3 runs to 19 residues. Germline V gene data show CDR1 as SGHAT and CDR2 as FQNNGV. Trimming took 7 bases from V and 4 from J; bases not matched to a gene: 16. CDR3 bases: TGTGCCAGCACTTCAGACGGGACAGGGGTCTGGGTCGGGGCCAACGTCCTGACTTTC. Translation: CASTSDGTGVWVGANVLTF.

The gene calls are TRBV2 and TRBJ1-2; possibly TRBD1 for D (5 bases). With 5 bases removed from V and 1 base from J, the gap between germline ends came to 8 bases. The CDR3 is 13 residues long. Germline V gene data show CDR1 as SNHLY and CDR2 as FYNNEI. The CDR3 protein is CASSPRDNYGYTF. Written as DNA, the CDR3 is TGTGCCAGCAGTCCCAGGGATAACTATGGCTACACCTTC.